These 9 T cell receptor beta chains share one sample of origin, sequenced in a study of PD-L1 blockade in urothelial cancer. Sequencing used immunoSEQ multiplex PCR; TCRdb keeps in-frame clones, though not all of them. Of some 45,000 clones in the sample, about 91% were seen once. The sequenced sample was PBMCs, obtained around atezolizumab (anti-PD-L1) treatment. The source is a man older than 75 with urothelial cancer.

Points on this clone: One junction end does not reproduce the germline sequence, and a read error may be involved. The chain joins TRBV5-1 to TRBJ2-2; TRBD1 aligns across 7 bases. The CDR3 covers 15 residues. Germline-derived CDR1 and CDR2 are SGHRS and YFSETQ. The CDR3, as DNA: TGCGCCAGCAGTTTGGGACAGCTAATCCCCGGGGAGCTGTTTTTT. Residues: CASSLGQLIPGELFF. Filled out from reference TRBV5-1 and TRBJ2-2, the complete variable domain reads KAGVTQTPRYLIKTRGQQVTLSCSPISGHRSVSWYQQTPGQGLQFLFEYFSETQRNKGNFPGRFSGRQFSNSRSEMNVSTLELGDSALYLCASSLGQLIPGELFFGEGSRLTVL.

This clone has more than one count but fewer than ten. The V gene is TRBV7-2, the J gene TRBJ2-7, with TRBD2 identical over 13 bases. The CDR3 spans 15 residues. Germline V lookup: CDR1 SGHTA, CDR2 FQGNSA. J was trimmed by 7 bases and V by 5 bases; bases with no gene match: 8. The CDR3 is CASSLWTSGSVEQYF. CDR3 bases: TGTGCCAGCAGCCTATGGACTAGCGGGAGTGTTGAGCAGTACTTC. Full variable domain (missing parts from reference TRBV7-2 and TRBJ2-7): GAGVSQSPSNKVTEKGKDVELRCDPISGHTALYWYRQSLGQGLEFLIYFQGNSAPDKSGLPSDRFSAERTGGSVSTLTIQRTQQEDSAVYLCASSLWTSGSVEQYFGPGTRLTVT.

This chain joins TRBV6-5 and TRBJ1-2; maybe TRBD1 (6 bases). The CDR3 totals 15 residues. With 0 bases removed from V and 8 bases from J, the gap between germline ends came to 16 bases. Germline values: CDR1 MNHEY, CDR2 SVGAGI. Here the CDR3 DNA reads TGTGCCAGCAGTTACTCACCAAAACAGGGAAGGGGCTACACCTTC. Translation: CASSYSPKQGRGYTF.

CDR3 in amino acids: CASSLWGPTGELFF. The CDR3 coding sequence is TGTGCCAGCAGCTTATGGGGGCCTACCGGGGAGCTGTTTTTT. The V and J genes are TRBV7-8 and TRBJ2-2, with D perhaps TRBD1 (6 bases). Trimming took 2 bases from V and 5 from J, leaving 9 bases between them. The germline CDR1 and CDR2 sequences are SGHVS and FQNEAQ. The CDR3 is 14 residues long.

The chain joins TRBV5-1 to TRBJ2-7; 12 bases are a match to TRBD1. The CDR3 has 15 residues. Germline CDR1 and CDR2: SGHRS and YFSETQ. J was trimmed by 6 bases and V by 3 bases; bases with no gene match: 7. This CDR3 reads CASSSVGTGGGEQYF. The CDR3 nucleotides are TGCGCCAGCAGCTCCGTCGGGACAGGGGGCGGCGAGCAGTACTTC.

The genes are TRBV5-1 and TRBJ1-1; no firm D call. Trimming shortened V by 4 bases and J by 4 bases, and 11 bases separated the two germline ends. This CDR3 comprises 13 residues. Germline CDR1 SGHRS, CDR2 YFSETQ. This CDR3 reads CASSTDGGTEAFF. CDR3 DNA sequence: TGCGCCAGCAGCACGGACGGAGGCACTGAAGCTTTCTTT.

The rearrangement links TRBV30 to TRBJ2-1, with TRBD2 identical over 10 bases. This CDR3 comprises 16 residues. V was pared by 3 bases and J by 1 base, with 6 bases of the junction left unmatched. CDR1 and CDR2 (germline): GTSNPN, SVGIG (reference sequence). CDR3: CAWSSSGSHSYNEQFF. The CDR3 DNA reads TGTGCCTGGAGCTCTAGCGGGAGTCATTCCTACAATGAGCAGTTCTTC.

This clone occurred once. The rearrangement links TRBV6-5 to TRBJ2-7; possible D gene TRBD2, 5 bases. Germline CDR1 MNHEY, CDR2 SVGAGI. The length of the CDR3 is 15 residues. Trimming took 0 bases from V and 5 from J, leaving 14 bases between them. CDR3 residues: CASSYSGLAPHEQYF. The CDR3 coding sequence is TGTGCCAGCAGTTACTCGGGTCTAGCACCCCACGAGCAGTACTTC.

This sequence joins TRBV5-6 and TRBJ2-7, with 10 bases aligning to TRBD1. From germline, CDR1 is SGHDT and CDR2 YYEEEE. This CDR3 has 14 amino acids. The J segment lost 5 bases and the V segment lost 3 bases, leaving 5 bases of the junction unmatched. The CDR3 region is CASSSGQGFNEQYF. CDR3 nucleotides: TGTGCCAGCAGCTCGGGACAGGGGTTTAACGAGCAGTACTTC.